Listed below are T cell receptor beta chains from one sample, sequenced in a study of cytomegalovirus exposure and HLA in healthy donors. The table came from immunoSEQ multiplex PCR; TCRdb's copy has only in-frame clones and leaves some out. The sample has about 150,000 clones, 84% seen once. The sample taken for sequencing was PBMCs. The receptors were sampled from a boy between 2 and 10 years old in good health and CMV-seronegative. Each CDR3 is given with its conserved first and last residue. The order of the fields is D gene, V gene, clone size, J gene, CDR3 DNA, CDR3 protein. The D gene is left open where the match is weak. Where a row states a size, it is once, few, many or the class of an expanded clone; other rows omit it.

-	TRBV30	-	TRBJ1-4	TGTGCCTGGAGTGTACAGGAGGAAAAACTGTTTTTT	CAWSVQEEKLFF
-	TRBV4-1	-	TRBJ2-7	TGCGCCAGCAGCCAGGCACAGGGCGTTCTTTCCTACGAGCAGTACTTC	CASSQAQGVLSYEQYF
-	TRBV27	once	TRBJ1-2	TGTGCCAGCAGTTCACAGGGAGCCTATGGCTACACCTTC	CASSSQGAYGYTF
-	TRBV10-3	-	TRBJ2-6	TGTGCCACCCGGGATGGGGCCAACGTCCTGACTTTC	CATRDGANVLTF
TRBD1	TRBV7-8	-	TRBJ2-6	TGTGCCAGCAGCTCCCGGACAGGGGGCATAGCTGGGGCCAACGTCCTGACTTTC	CASSSRTGGIAGANVLTF
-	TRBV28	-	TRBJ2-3	TGTGCCAGCAGTTTTTCCCCAGGGTCCAACACAGATACGCAGTATTTT	CASSFSPGSNTDTQYF
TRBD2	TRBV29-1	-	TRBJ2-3	TGCAGCGTTGGAAGACTAGCGGGAGGGAGGGATACGCAGTATTTT	CSVGRLAGGRDTQYF
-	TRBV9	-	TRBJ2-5	TGTGCCAGCAGCGTAGGCACTCAAGAGACCCAGTACTTC	CASSVGTQETQYF
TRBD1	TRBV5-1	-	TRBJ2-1	TGCGCCAGCAGCTCCACAGGGGGGGAGCAGTTCTTC	CASSSTGGEQFF
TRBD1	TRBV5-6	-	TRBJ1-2	TGTGCCAGCAGCGGATGGACAGGGTACTCTGGCTACACCTTC	CASSGWTGYSGYTF
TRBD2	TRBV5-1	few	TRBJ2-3	TGCGCCAGCAGCTCCATAGCGGGAGGGGAGGATACGCAGTATTTT	CASSSIAGGEDTQYF
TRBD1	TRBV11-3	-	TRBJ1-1	TGTGCCAGCAGCGCAAACAGGGGGCGGGACACTGAAGCTTTCTTT	CASSANRGRDTEAFF
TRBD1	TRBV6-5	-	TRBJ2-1	TGTGCCAGCAGGTCGCTTGGGACAGGGCGGAATGAGCAGTTCTTC	CASRSLGTGRNEQFF
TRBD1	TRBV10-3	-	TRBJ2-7	TGTGCCATCATGGGACAGGAGTTATACGAGCAGTACTTC	CAIMGQELYEQYF
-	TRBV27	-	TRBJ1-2	TGTGCCAGCCGATCCTATAACTATGGCTACACCTTC	CASRSYNYGYTF
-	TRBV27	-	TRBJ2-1	TGTGCCAGCCGCTCCACTCCTTCCTACAATGAGCAGTTCTTC	CASRSTPSYNEQFF
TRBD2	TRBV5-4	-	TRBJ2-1	TGTGCCAGCAGCCAGCCCAAACGACTAGCGGGAGGGTACAATGAGCAGTTCTTC	CASSQPKRLAGGYNEQFF
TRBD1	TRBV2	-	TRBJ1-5	TGTGCCAGTAAGTACGGGACAGGGGACTATCAGCCCCAGCATTTT	CASKYGTGDYQPQHF
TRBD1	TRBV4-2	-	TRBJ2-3	TGTGCCAGCAGCCAACCTCGAGGGGGCTCCTCCCAAGATACGCAGTATTTT	CASSQPRGGSSQDTQYF
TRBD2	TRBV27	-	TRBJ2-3	TGTGCCAGCAGTTCTTGGACTAGCGGAACAGATACGCAGTATTTT	CASSSWTSGTDTQYF
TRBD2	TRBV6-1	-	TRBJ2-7	TGTGCCAGCAGTGACGGGGACTACAGCTCCTACGAGCAGTACTTC	CASSDGDYSSYEQYF
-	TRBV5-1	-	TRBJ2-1	TGCGCCAGCAGCTGGGGAGGCCCTACGGTCAATGAGCAGTTCTTC	CASSWGGPTVNEQFF
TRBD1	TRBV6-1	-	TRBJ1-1	TGTGCCACAGAGTACCTGACAGGGGGCGTGACTGAAGCTTTCTTT	CATEYLTGGVTEAFF
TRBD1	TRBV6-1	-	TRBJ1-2	TGTGCCAGCAGCGCAAGACAGGGGAACTATGGCTACACCTTC	CASSARQGNYGYTF
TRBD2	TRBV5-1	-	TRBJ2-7	TGCGCCAGCAGCGTGACTAGCGGGATGACCTACGAGCAGTACTTC	CASSVTSGMTYEQYF
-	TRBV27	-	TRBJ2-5	TGTGCCAGCAGTGACAGTGTGGAGACCCAGTACTTC	CASSDSVETQYF
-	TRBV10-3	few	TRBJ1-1	TGTGCCATCAGTGACACCGGGACAATCAACACTGAAGCTTTCTTT	CAISDTGTINTEAFF
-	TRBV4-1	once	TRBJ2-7	TGCGCCAGCAGCCAAGATCAAGTCTACGAGCAGTACTTC	CASSQDQVYEQYF
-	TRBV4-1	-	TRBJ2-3	TGCGCCAGCAGCCAAGTACTCAGGGGACGGCGTGGCACAGATACGCAGTATTTT	CASSQVLRGRRGTDTQYF
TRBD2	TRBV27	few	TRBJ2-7	TGTGCCAGCAGTTTGCTGAGAGCGGGAGAGGGGGGCCACGAGCAGTACTTC	CASSLLRAGEGGHEQYF
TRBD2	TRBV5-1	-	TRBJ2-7	TGCGCCAGCAGCACCGGGACTAGCAGGTCCTACGAGCAGTACTTC	CASSTGTSRSYEQYF
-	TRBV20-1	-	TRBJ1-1	TGCAGTGCTACTGGGCTGACTGAAGCTTTCTTT	CSATGLTEAFF
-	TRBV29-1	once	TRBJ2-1	TGCAGCGTTGAAGATCGACAGGTCGAGCAGTTCTTC	CSVEDRQVEQFF
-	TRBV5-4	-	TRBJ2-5	TGTGCCAGCAGCTCCTTGCTAGCGATCCCTCAAGAGACCCAGTACTTC	CASSSLLAIPQETQYF
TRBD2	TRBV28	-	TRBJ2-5	TGTGCCAGCAGTTTTCGGACTAGCGGGAGTCAAGAGACCCAGTACTTC	CASSFRTSGSQETQYF
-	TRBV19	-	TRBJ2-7	TGTGCCAGTAGTCCGGGACTGTTATCCTACGAGCAGTACTTC	CASSPGLLSYEQYF
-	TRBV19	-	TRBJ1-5	TGTGCCAGTAGTATAGGGGCAGTGTATAGCAATCAGCCCCAGCATTTT	CASSIGAVYSNQPQHF
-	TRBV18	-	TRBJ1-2	TGTGCCAGCTCACCACCAGACAGTGGCTACACCTTC	CASSPPDSGYTF
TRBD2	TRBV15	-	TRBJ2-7	TGTGCCACCAGCAGAGCTAGCGGGAGGACCTACGAGCAGTACTTC	CATSRASGRTYEQYF
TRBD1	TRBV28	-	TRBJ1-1	TGTGCCAGCAGTTTCCGGACAGGGAAGGTCGGTGAAGCTTTCTTT	CASSFRTGKVGEAFF
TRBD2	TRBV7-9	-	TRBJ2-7	TGTGCCAGCAGCCTAGCGCCCGGGACTAGCGGGAGTAGCTCCTACGAGCAGTACTTC	CASSLAPGTSGSSSYEQYF
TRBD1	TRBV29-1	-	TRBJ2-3	TGCAGCGTTGCGGATCTGGCGGGACAGGGGACAGATACGCAGTATTTT	CSVADLAGQGTDTQYF
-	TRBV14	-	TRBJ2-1	TGTGCCAGCAGCCAAGATTCAAGGGGGCGCGGGATCGTCTACAATGAGCAGTTCTTC	CASSQDSRGRGIVYNEQFF
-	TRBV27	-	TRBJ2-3	TGTGCCAGCAGTTTGAGCAGGGGATACCGCACAGATACGCAGTATTTT	CASSLSRGYRTDTQYF
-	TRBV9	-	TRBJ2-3	TGTGCCAGCAGCCCACCCCTGGCGGGGGCCGGAGATACGCAGTATTTT	CASSPPLAGAGDTQYF
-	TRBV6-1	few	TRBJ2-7	TGTGCCAGCAGTGTAGGGGTCTCCTACGAGCAGTACTTC	CASSVGVSYEQYF
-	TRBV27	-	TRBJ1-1	TGTGCCAGCAGCCCAACAGGGCCCAACACTGAAGCTTTCTTT	CASSPTGPNTEAFF
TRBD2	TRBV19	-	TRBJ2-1	TGTGCCAGTAGTATAGTATTGGCGGGAGGTGCGAATGAGCAGTTCTTC	CASSIVLAGGANEQFF
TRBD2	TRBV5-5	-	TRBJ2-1	TGTGCCAGCAGCCCAACTCTAGGGCAGCGGGAGAATGAGCAGTTCTTC	CASSPTLGQRENEQFF
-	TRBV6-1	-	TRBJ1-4	TGTGCCAGCAGTGAAGCAGGGGGTGGGCCCCATGAAAAACTGTTTTTT	CASSEAGGGPHEKLFF
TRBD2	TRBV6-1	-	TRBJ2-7	TGTGCCAGCAGTGAAAGTAGTAGCGGGAGAGTTTACGAGCAGTACTTC	CASSESSSGRVYEQYF
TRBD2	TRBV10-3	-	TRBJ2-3	TGTGCCATCAGTGAGTCTGGGCGGGAGTACATGCCCACAGATACGCAGTATTTT	CAISESGREYMPTDTQYF
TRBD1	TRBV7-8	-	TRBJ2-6	TGTGCCAGCAGCTTTCCCTCGGGACAGGGTTATTTCTCTGGGGCCAACGTCCTGACTTTC	CASSFPSGQGYFSGANVLTF
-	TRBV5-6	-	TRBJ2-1	TGTGCCAGCAGCTATACTGCCGGGACTTGGGATAATGAGCAGTTCTTC	CASSYTAGTWDNEQFF
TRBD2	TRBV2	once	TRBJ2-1	TGTGCCAGCAGGGGGACTAGCGGGAGCTCCTACAATGAGCAGTTCTTC	CASRGTSGSSYNEQFF
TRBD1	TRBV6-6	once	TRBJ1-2	TGTGCCAGCAGTTCCCGTACGGGACAGGGAAACTATGGCTACACCTTC	CASSSRTGQGNYGYTF
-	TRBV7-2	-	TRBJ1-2	TGTGCCAGCAGCTTAGAAGGCGGCAGGGATAACTATGGCTACACCTTC	CASSLEGGRDNYGYTF
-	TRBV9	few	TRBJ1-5	TGTGCCAGCAGCCCGAGTATTAGCAATCAGCCCCAGCATTTT	CASSPSISNQPQHF
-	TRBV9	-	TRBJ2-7	TGTGCCAGCAGCGTAGGCAGGTCCGGAGAGCAGTACTTC	CASSVGRSGEQYF